This T cell receptor (beta chain) was captured by sequencing in a study of T cells in Graves' hyperthyroidism and ophthalmopathy. Amplified TCR beta CDR3 regions derived from RNA transcripts. TCR CDR3 underwent first-round RT-PCR with the HTBI primer set. Each CDR3 protein gets one entry after TCRdb re-called the multiplex PCR reads with MiXCR. The sample gives nearly 600,000 distinct CDR3 sequences, more than 11% of which show up once; more than 5% is in the top ten. This clonotype was detected a few times. What it binds is not known. The study's findings and limits: Peripheral blood also featured most of the thyroid clonotypes expanded above 0.001.

Any patient presenting with uncontrolled infection, other autoimmune disease, pregnancy or lactation was left out. The PBMCs studied were ones that came from 10 ml fresh peripheral blood. CDR3 size: 17 residues. The trim removed 2 bases at V and 5 bases at J, leaving 14 bases unmatched. CDR1 and CDR2 from the germline V gene are GTSNPN and SVGIG (reference sequence). The source of this sequence is a woman aged 25-40 years with Graves' hyperthyroidism that later progressed to Graves' ophthalmopathy. The sequenced sample was blood. V usage is TRBV30 and J usage is TRBJ2-7; the match to TRBD2 covers 11 bases. The CDR3 protein is CAWSSQRTSGQRNEQYF. The CDR3 DNA reads as TGTGCCTGGAGTTCCCAGAGGACTAGCGGGCAAAGGAACGAGCAGTACTTC.